This TCR beta chain was captured in a study of identical twins. Using its own MiXCR run on the 5' RACE reads, TCRdb lists one record per CDR3 protein. The profile covers approximately 890,000 distinct CDR3 sequences, with roughly an eighth appearing a single time and around 1.5% taken by the ten largest. There are 16 residues in the CDR3. After removal of 6 bases from V and 6 bases from J, the junction contained 7 bases not matched to a gene. The sample was also reused in another study, on yellow fever vaccine responses in identical twins.

The sequence derives from a woman aged 18-30 years in good health. V is TRBV12-3 or TRBV12-4 and J is TRBJ2-2; 13 nucleotides line up with TRBD2. The sample was PBMCs. The CDR3 is CASSPTSGRASGELFF. The CDR3 nucleotides read TGTGCCAGCAGCCCAACTAGCGGGAGGGCGTCCGGGGAGCTGTTTTTT.